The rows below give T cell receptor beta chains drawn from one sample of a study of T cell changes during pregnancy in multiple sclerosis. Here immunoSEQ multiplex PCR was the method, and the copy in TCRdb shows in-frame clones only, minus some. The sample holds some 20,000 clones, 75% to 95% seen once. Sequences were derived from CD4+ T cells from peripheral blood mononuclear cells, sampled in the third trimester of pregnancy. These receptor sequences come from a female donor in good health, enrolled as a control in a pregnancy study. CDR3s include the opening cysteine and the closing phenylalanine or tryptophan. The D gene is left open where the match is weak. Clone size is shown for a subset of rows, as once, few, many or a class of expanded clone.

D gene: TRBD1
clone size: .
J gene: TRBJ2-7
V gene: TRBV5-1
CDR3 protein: CASSPRQGAPSYEQYF
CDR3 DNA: TGCGCCAGCAGCCCCCGACAGGGGGCGCCCTCCTACGAGCAGTACTTC

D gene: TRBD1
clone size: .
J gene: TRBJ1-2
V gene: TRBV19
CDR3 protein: CASSIRTGPNYGYTF
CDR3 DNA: TGTGCCAGTAGTATCCGGACAGGGCCTAACTATGGCTACACCTTC

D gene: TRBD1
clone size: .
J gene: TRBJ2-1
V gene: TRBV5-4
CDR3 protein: CASSLAFGTGVNEQFF
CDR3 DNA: TGTGCCAGCAGCTTGGCCTTCGGGACAGGGGTCAATGAGCAGTTCTTC

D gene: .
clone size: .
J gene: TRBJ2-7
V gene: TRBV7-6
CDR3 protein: CASSPDLFRDSYEQYF
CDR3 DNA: TGTGCCAGCAGCCCCGACCTGTTCAGGGACTCCTACGAGCAGTACTTC

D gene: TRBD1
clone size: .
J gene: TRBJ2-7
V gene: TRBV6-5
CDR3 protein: CASSLGGQGAYEQYF
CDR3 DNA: TGTGCCAGCAGCCTTGGGGGACAGGGAGCCTACGAGCAGTACTTC

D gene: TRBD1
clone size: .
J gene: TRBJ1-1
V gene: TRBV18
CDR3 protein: CASSPLPTGADTEAFF
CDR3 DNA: TGTGCCAGCTCACCGCTGCCGACAGGGGCGGACACTGAAGCTTTCTTT

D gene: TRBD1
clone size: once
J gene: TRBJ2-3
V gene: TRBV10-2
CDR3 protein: CASEDRRRTDTQYF
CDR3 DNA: TGCGCCAGCGAGGACAGGCGTCGCACAGATACGCAGTATTTT

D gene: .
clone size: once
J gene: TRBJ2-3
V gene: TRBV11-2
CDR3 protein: CASSQMRWTDTQYF
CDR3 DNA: TGTGCCAGCAGTCAGATGAGGTGGACAGATACGCAGTATTTT

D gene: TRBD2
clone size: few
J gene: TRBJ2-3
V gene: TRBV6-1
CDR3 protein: CASSAGGLSGGYTDTQYF
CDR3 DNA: TGTGCCAGCAGTGCGGGGGGTTTGAGCGGGGGATACACAGATACGCAGTATTTT

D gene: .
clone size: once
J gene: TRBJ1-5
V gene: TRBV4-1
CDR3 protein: CASSLPSGPQHF
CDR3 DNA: TGCGCCAGCAGCCTCCCGAGTGGGCCCCAGCATTTT

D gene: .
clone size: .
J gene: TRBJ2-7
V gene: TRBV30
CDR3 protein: CAWSTEGVGSEQYF
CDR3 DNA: TGTGCCTGGAGTACCGAGGGGGTGGGATCCGAGCAGTACTTC

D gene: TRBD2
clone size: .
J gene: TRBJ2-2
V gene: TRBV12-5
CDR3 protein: CASGLVGLAGPGELFF
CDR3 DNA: TGTGCTAGTGGTTTGGTCGGACTAGCGGGGCCCGGGGAGCTGTTTTTT

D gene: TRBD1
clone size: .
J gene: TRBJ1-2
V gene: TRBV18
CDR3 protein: CASQTGQNYGYTF
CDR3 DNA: TGTGCCAGCCAAACGGGACAGAACTATGGCTACACCTTC

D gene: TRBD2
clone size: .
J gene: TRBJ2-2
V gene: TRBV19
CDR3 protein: CASSMGGGNTGELFF
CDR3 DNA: TGTGCCAGTAGTATGGGGGGGGGAAACACCGGGGAGCTGTTTTTT

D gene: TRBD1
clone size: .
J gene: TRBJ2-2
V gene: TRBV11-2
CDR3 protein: CASSLQGGTGELFF
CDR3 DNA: TGTGCCAGCAGCCTACAGGGGGGCACCGGGGAGCTGTTTTTT

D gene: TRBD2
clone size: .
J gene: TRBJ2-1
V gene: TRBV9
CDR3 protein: CASSVGEAGGQNEQFF
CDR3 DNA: TGTGCCAGCAGCGTAGGAGAGGCGGGGGGGCAGAATGAGCAGTTCTTC

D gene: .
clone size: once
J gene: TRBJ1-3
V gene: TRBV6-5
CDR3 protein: CASSYIRGGNTIYF
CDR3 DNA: TGTGCCAGCAGTTACATCAGGGGCGGAAACACCATATATTTT

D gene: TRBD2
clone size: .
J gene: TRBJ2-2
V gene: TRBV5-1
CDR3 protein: CASSLTGGGDTGELFF
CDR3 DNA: TGCGCCAGCAGCTTGACGGGCGGGGGGGACACCGGGGAGCTGTTTTTT

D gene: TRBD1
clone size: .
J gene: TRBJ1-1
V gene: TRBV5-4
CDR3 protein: CASSRDRGTEAFF
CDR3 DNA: TGTGCCAGCAGCAGGGACAGGGGGACTGAAGCTTTCTTT

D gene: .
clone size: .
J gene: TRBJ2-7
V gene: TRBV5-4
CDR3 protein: CASRRVATGEQYF
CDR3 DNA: TGTGCCAGCAGACGAGTAGCGACCGGCGAGCAGTACTTC

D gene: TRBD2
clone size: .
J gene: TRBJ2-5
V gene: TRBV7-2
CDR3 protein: CASSVGRGGDQETQYF
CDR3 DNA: TGTGCCAGCAGCGTAGGACGGGGGGGGGACCAAGAGACCCAGTACTTC

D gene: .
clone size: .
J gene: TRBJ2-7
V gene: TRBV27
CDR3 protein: CASSSDRSHEQYF
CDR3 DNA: TGTGCCAGCAGTTCAGACAGGTCCCACGAGCAGTACTTC

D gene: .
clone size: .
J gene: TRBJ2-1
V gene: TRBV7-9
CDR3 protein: CASGNNEQFF
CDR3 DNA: TGTGCCAGCGGCAACAATGAGCAGTTCTTC

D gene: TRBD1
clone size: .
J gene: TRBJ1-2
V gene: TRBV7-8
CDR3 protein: CASSLDGTGVSNYGYTF
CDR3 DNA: TGTGCCAGCAGCTTAGATGGGACAGGGGTTTCTAACTATGGCTACACCTTC

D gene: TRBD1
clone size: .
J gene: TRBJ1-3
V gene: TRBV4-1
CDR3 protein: CASSLGQGAGNTIYF
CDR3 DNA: TGCGCCAGCAGCCTTGGACAGGGGGCTGGAAACACCATATATTTT

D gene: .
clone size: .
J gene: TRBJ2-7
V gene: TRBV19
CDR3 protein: CASSIRERDEQYF
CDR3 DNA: TGTGCCAGTAGTATTAGGGAGCGCGACGAGCAGTACTTC

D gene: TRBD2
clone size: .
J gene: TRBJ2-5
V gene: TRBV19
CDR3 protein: CASSIVSGGGTQYF
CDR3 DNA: TGTGCCAGTAGTATCGTTAGCGGGGGCGGGACCCAGTACTTC

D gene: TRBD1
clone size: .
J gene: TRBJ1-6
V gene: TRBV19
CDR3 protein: CASSRQGPAALHF
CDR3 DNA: TGTGCCAGTAGTAGACAGGGGCCCGCGGCCCTCCACTTT

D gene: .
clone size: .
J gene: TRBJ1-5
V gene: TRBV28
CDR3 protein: CASHDRNQPQHF
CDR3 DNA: TGTGCCAGCCACGACAGGAATCAGCCCCAGCATTTT

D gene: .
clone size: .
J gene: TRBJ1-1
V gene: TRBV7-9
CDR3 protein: CASSFSPQALLLNTEAFF
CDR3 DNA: TGTGCCAGCAGCTTCTCACCACAGGCCTTATTACTGAACACTGAAGCTTTCTTT

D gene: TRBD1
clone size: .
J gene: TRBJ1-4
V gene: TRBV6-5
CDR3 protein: CASRGQGGRGEKLFF
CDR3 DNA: TGTGCCAGCAGGGGACAGGGCGGGAGAGGTGAAAAACTGTTTTTT

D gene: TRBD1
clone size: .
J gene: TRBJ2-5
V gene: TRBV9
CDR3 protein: CASSGQQETQYF
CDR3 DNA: TGTGCCAGCTCGGGACAGCAAGAGACCCAGTACTTC

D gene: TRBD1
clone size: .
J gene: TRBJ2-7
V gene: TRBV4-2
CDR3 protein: CASSQDPGQPYEQYF
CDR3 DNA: TGTGCCAGCAGCCAAGATCCGGGACAGCCCTACGAGCAGTACTTC

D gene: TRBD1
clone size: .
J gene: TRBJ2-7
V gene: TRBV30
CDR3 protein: CAWSAGQEGYEQYF
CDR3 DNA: TGTGCCTGGAGTGCGGGACAGGAGGGTTACGAGCAGTACTTC

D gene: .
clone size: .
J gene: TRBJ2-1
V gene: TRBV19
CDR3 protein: CASSIPGNEQFF
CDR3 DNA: TGTGCCAGTAGTATACCAGGGAATGAGCAGTTCTTC

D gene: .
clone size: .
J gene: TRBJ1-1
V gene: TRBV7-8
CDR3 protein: CASSPSRQRGTEAFF
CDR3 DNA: TGTGCCAGCAGCCCTAGTCGACAGCGGGGCACTGAAGCTTTCTTT

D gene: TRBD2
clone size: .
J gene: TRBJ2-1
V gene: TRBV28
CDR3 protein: CASSFLAGVAAYNEQFF
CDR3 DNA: TGTGCCAGCAGTTTTCTAGCGGGAGTAGCAGCCTACAATGAGCAGTTCTTC

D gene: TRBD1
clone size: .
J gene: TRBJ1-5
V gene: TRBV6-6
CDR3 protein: CASSWGTGGGQPQHF
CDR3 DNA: TGTGCCAGCAGTTGGGGGACAGGGGGCGGGCAGCCCCAGCATTTT

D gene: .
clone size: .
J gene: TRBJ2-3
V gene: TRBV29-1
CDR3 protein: CSVPDRRGTDTQYF
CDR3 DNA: TGCAGCGTTCCCGACAGGCGTGGCACAGATACGCAGTATTTT

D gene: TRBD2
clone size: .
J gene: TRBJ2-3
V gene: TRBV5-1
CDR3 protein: CASSLVAGALDTQYF
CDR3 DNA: TGCGCCAGCAGCTTGGTGGCGGGAGCGCTAGATACGCAGTATTTT

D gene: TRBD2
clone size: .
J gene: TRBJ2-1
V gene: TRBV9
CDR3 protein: CASSVGGGYDEQFF
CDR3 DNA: TGTGCCAGCAGCGTAGGGGGGGGGTACGATGAGCAGTTCTTC

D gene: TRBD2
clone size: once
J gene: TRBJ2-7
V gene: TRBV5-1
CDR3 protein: CASQPGGLAGFEQYF
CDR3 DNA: TGCGCCAGCCAGCCGGGGGGACTAGCGGGGTTCGAGCAGTACTTC

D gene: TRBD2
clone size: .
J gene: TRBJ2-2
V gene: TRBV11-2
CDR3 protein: CASSLTGGRDTGELFF
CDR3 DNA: TGTGCCAGCAGCTTAACGGGGGGGCGGGACACCGGGGAGCTGTTTTTT

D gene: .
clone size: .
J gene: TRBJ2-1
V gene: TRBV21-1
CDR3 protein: CASSVPGLVWNEQFF
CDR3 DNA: TGTGCCAGCAGCGTTCCGGGACTAGTCTGGAATGAGCAGTTCTTC

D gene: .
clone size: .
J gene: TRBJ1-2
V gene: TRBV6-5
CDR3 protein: CASSYSQESLLGYTF
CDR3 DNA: TGTGCCAGCAGTTACTCACAGGAGAGTCTATTGGGCTACACCTTC

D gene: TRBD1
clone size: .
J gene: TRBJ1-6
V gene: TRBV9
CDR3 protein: CASSPIGGGSPLHF
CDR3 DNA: TGTGCCAGCAGCCCCATTGGAGGGGGCTCACCCCTCCACTTT

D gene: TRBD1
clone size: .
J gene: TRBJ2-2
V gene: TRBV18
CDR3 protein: CASSPLGTGETGELFF
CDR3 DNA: TGTGCCAGCTCACCTCTCGGGACAGGGGAGACCGGGGAGCTGTTTTTT

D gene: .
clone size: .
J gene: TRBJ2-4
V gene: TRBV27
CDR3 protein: CASSYLNIQYF
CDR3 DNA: TGTGCCAGCAGTTACTTGAACATTCAGTACTTC

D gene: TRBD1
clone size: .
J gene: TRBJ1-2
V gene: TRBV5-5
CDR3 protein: CASSFGDRDAYGYTF
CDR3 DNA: TGTGCCAGCAGCTTCGGCGACAGGGACGCCTATGGCTACACCTTC

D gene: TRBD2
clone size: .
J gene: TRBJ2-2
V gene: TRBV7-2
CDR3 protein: CASSLARLAGGTELFF
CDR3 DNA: TGTGCCAGCAGCTTGGCCCGACTAGCGGGGGGGACGGAGCTGTTTTTT

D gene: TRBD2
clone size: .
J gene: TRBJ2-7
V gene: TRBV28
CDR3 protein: CASSLQAGEQYF
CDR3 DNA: TGTGCCAGCAGTTTACAAGCGGGAGAGCAGTACTTC

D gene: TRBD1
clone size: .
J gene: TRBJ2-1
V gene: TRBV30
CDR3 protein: CAWSSLRTGVVNEQFF
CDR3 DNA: TGTGCCTGGAGCTCCTTAAGGACAGGGGTGGTGAATGAGCAGTTCTTC